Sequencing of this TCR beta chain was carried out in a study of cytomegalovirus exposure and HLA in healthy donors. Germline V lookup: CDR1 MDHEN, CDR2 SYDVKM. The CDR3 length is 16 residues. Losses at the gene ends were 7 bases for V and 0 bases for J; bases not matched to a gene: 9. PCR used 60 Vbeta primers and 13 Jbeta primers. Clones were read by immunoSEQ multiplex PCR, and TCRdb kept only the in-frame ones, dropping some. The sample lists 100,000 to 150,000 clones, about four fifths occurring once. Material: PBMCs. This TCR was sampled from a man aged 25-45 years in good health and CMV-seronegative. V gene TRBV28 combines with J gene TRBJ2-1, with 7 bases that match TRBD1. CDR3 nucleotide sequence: TGTGCCAGCATCGGGACAGATTCAAGCTCCTACAATGAGCAGTTCTTC. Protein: CASIGTDSSSYNEQFF.